The clone carrying this T cell receptor beta chain was seen many times. Its target is unknown. This specimen belongs to a study of T cell repertoires in cytomegalovirus infection. Overall study context: Researchers turned to recently identified HLA-C-restricted CMV epitopes as well as well-studied HLA-B-restricted ones. Indicated by public TCR beta signatures were CMV infection and matching HLA type.

Study results and limitations: It was HLA-C-restricted CMV-specific TCR beta clonotypes that dominated the response ex vivo. Of the TCR beta families, the public ones yielded a cumulative frequency that identified carriers of CMV plus the relevant HLA.

TCRdb re-derived calls from the reads in MiXCR, one entry per CDR3 protein. Of some 940,000 distinct CDR3 sequences in the sample, less than 40% are singletons; the top ten hold about 14%. Germline values: CDR1 MNHEY, CDR2 SVGAGI. The CDR3 contains 13 residues. Trimming took off 5 bases at V and 7 bases at J, with 12 bases between the two ends. The sample consisted of cultured CD8+ T cells from PBMCs, taken from culture after CMV antigen stimulation. The sequence derives from a human donor in good health (CMV status not recorded). Some clones in this sample may be carry-over from other donors' samples. This chain uses TRBV6-5 with TRBJ1-5; D perhaps matches TRBD1 (5 bases). The CDR3 spells CASSQAEGQPQHF. In DNA form, the CDR3 reads TGTGCCAGCAGTCAGGCTGAGGGGCAGCCCCAGCATTTT.